Each of the 13 T cell receptor beta chains below was sequenced from the same sample in a study of cytomegalovirus exposure and HLA in healthy donors. The PCR employed 60 Vbeta primers together with 13 Jbeta primers. The data were produced by immunoSEQ multiplex PCR, yet TCRdb's version contains in-frame clones alone and is incomplete. The table shows roughly 120,000 clones, with 77% occurring only once. Source material: PBMCs. These receptors all stem from a woman aged 35 to 49 in good health and CMV-seropositive.

This clone was seen a single time. The chain recombines TRBV10-1 with TRBJ1-6, with D unclear. The germline V and J ends were trimmed by 8 bases and 5 bases, with 22 bases remaining between them. From germline, CDR1 is WNHNN and CDR2 SYGVQD (reference sequence). This CDR3 contains 17 residues. CDR3 residues: CASRIVTNLEDNSPLHF. The CDR3, as DNA: TGCGCCAGCCGGATCGTAACGAACCTGGAGGATAATTCACCCCTCCACTTT.

This chain uses TRBV11-2 with TRBJ2-7, with TRBD2 identical over 10 bases. Looked up from germline, CDR1 is SGHAT and CDR2 is FQNNGV. This CDR3 is 15 amino acids long. Unmatched junction bases numbered 4, after V lost 3 bases and J lost 2 bases. The CDR3 reads CASSFLLAGTYEQYF. CDR3 DNA: TGTGCCAGCAGCTTTCTACTAGCGGGAACCTACGAGCAGTACTTC.

The chain uses TRBV5-1 and TRBJ2-3, with 7 bases fitting TRBD1. The V gene end was trimmed by 4 bases and the J gene end by 2 bases; junction bases not matched to a gene: 10. This CDR3 has 16 residues. Germline V CDR1 and CDR2: SGHRS, YFSETQ. In DNA, the CDR3 is TGCGCCAGCAGCCTTACTTTTGGACAGGCCACAGATACGCAGTATTTT. Translated: CASSLTFGQATDTQYF.

V is TRBV28 and J is TRBJ2-1, with 7 nucleotides matching TRBD2. The CDR3 runs to 15 residues. The V and J ends lost 2 bases and 8 bases, in that order; junction bases with no gene match: 9. The V gene's germline CDR1 is MDHEN and CDR2 SYDVKM. CDR3 in amino acids: CASSLPASGTDEQFF. CDR3 coding DNA: TGTGCCAGCAGTTTACCGGCTAGCGGAACCGATGAGCAGTTCTTC.

This rearrangement joins TRBV30 to TRBJ1-2, with unresolved D. Germline lookup yields CDR1 GTSNPN and CDR2 SVGIG (reference sequence). The CDR3 is 15 amino acids. V lost 2 bases to trimming and J lost 8 bases, with 21 bases between them. The CDR3 DNA follows: TGTGCCTGGAGTAGGGAGACACCCAACGCTAGAGGCTACACCTTC. This translates into CAWSRETPNARGYTF.

The rearrangement joins TRBV5-1 to TRBJ2-2; tentative D call: TRBD1 (5 bases). The CDR3 spans 15 residues. Germline loops: CDR1 SGHRS, CDR2 YFSETQ. V dropped 3 bases and J dropped 4 bases, with 13 bases sitting between them. The DNA for the CDR3 is TGCGCCAGCAGCTCAGGGTTTAGGGTCACCGGGGAGCTGTTTTTT. Translation: CASSSGFRVTGELFF.

The chain recombines TRBV28 with TRBJ2-7; no firm D call. The CDR3 consists of 14 residues. Germline V gives CDR1 MDHEN, CDR2 SYDVKM. V was clipped by 6 bases and J by 2 bases, with 14 bases between them. The CDR3 DNA reads as TGTGCCAGCAGATCAGACGGGTTGCCCTACGAGCAGTACTTC. Its protein is CASRSDGLPYEQYF.

The chain uses TRBV27 and TRBJ1-6; possible D gene TRBD1, 6 bases. V was trimmed by 3 bases and J by 7 bases, leaving 7 bases between them. This CDR3 region has 13 residues. CDR1 and CDR2 from the germline V gene are MNHEY and SMNVEV (reference sequence). CDR3 in DNA: TGTGCCAGCAGTTTTGGACAGAATTCACCCCTCCACTTT. It codes for CASSFGQNSPLHF.

The chain couples TRBV28 to TRBJ2-2; D might be TRBD2 (5 bases). Trimming shortened V by 5 bases and J by 7 bases, and 8 bases separated the two germline ends. This CDR3 is built from 12 residues. CDR1 is MDHEN and CDR2 is SYDVKM in the germline V gene. The CDR3 sequence is CASSGRGGELFF. The CDR3 DNA sequence: TGTGCCAGCAGTGGGAGAGGCGGGGAGCTGTTTTTT.

The V gene is TRBV27, the J gene TRBJ1-5; 7 bases agree with TRBD1. V was clipped by 5 bases and J by 0 bases; unmatched bases: 10. The CDR3 has 17 amino acids. Germline V lookup: CDR1 MNHEY, CDR2 SMNVEV (reference sequence). The CDR3 DNA reads TGTGCCAGCAGTCAACGCGGGACAGTCTATAGCAATCAGCCCCAGCATTTT. It encodes CASSQRGTVYSNQPQHF.

The CDR3, as DNA: TGTGCCAGCAGCTTAGAGCGGACAGGGGTCAATGAGCAGTTCTTC. Translation gives CASSLERTGVNEQFF. V and J are TRBV11-2 and TRBJ2-1, with 9 bases aligning to TRBD1. From germline, CDR1 is SGHAT and CDR2 FQNNGV. This CDR3 contains 15 residues. V trimming: 0 bases; J trimming: 6 bases; junction bases outside the gene matches: 3.

This clone was counted a few times. The chain carries TRBV7-8 and TRBJ2-2, with TRBD1 identical over 8 bases. The V gene's germline CDR1 is SGHVS and CDR2 FQNEAQ. Trimming at V came to 5 bases and at J to 4 bases, leaving 12 bases not matched to a gene. The CDR3 is 17 residues long. Written as DNA, the CDR3 is TGTGCCAGCAGCCACCCGGACAGGGTCCCCTCCACCGGGGAGCTGTTTTTT. Residues: CASSHPDRVPSTGELFF.

This clone came up once. The chain recombines TRBV4-1 with TRBJ2-5; 10 nucleotides align to TRBD1. CDR3 length: 14 residues. The V gene end was trimmed by 4 bases and the J gene end by 5 bases; junction bases not matched to a gene: 4. Germline CDR1 and CDR2: MGHRA and YSYEKL. The CDR3 loop reads CASSRDRGTETQYF. DNA for the CDR3: TGCGCCAGCAGCCGGGACAGGGGTACGGAGACCCAGTACTTC.